These 17 T cell receptor beta chains were sequenced from one sample in a study of blood T cell repertoires in COVID-19. Repertoires were generated with immunoSEQ multiplex PCR, while TCRdb's copy carries only in-frame clones and drops some. The table includes about 100,000 clones, around 86% detected once. The source material was peripheral blood. The receptors stem from a man aged 45-65 years with acute or convalescent COVID-19.

The chain is built from TRBV5-1 and TRBJ2-3; TRBD2 matches at 8 bases. The trim removed 0 bases at V and 5 bases at J, leaving 5 bases unmatched. CDR3 length equals 15 residues. CDR1 is SGHRS and CDR2 is YFSETQ in the germline V gene. The CDR3 spells CASSLAAGGIDTQYF. CDR3 sequence (DNA): TGCGCCAGCAGCTTGGCCGCGGGGGGTATAGATACGCAGTATTTT.

Here the CDR3 reads CASSSAGTGVVGYTF. In DNA form, the CDR3 reads TGCGCCAGCAGCTCGGCGGGGACAGGGGTGGTTGGCTACACCTTC. V usage is TRBV5-1 and J usage is TRBJ1-2, with 10 positions matching TRBD1. Germline CDR1 is SGHRS and CDR2 is YFSETQ. The CDR3 length is 15 residues. J was trimmed by 7 bases and V by 3 bases; bases with no gene match: 9. Together with reference TRBV5-1 and TRBJ1-2, the CDR3 gives the full variable domain: KAGVTQTPRYLIKTRGQQVTLSCSPISGHRSVSWYQQTPGQGLQFLFEYFSETQRNKGNFPGRFSGRQFSNSRSEMNVSTLELGDSALYLCASSSAGTGVVGYTFGSGTRLTVV.

V is TRBV5-1 and J is TRBJ2-7, with TRBD2 as a possible D gene (7 bases). Trimming removed 0 bases at V and 4 bases at J, with 14 bases between. Germline-derived CDR1 and CDR2 are SGHRS and YFSETQ. The CDR3 runs 15 residues. This CDR3 is CASSLGGGESYEQYF. The CDR3 DNA sequence: TGCGCCAGCAGCTTGGGGGGGGGCGAGTCTTACGAGCAGTACTTC.

This clone appeared a single time. This chain uses TRBV7-6 with TRBJ2-3, with D tentatively TRBD1 (5 bases). The CDR3 sequence is 16 residues long. Germline CDR1 and CDR2: SGHVS and FNYEAQ. V was pared by 2 bases and J by 6 bases, with 18 bases between. CDR3 nucleotide sequence: TGTGCCAGCAGCTTACAGGGCAGAACCGAGATGGATACGCAGTATTTT. Translation gives CASSLQGRTEMDTQYF.

This clone was seen only a few times. This chain uses TRBV11-3 with TRBJ2-2, with 9 bases that match TRBD1. The V gene's germline CDR1 is SGHNT and CDR2 YENEEA. The CDR3 is 15 amino acids. V dropped 2 bases and J dropped 5; count of bases not matched to a gene: 3. CDR3 DNA: TGTGCCAGCAGCTTAACGGGACAGGGTACCGGGGAGCTGTTTTTT. It encodes CASSLTGQGTGELFF.

The J gene is TRBJ1-5, the V gene TRBV27, with TRBD1 matching 12 bases. The CDR3 contains 16 residues. Germline CDR1 is MNHEY and CDR2 is SMNVEV (reference sequence). With 3 bases clipped from V and 10 bases from J, the junction kept 10 bases outside the gene matches. In DNA form, the CDR3 reads TGTGCCAGCAGTTTCCTGGGACAGGGGGCGAGCGAACCCCAGCATTTT. It encodes CASSFLGQGASEPQHF.

This clone was observed once. The V gene is TRBV7-2, the J gene TRBJ2-3; TRBD2 aligns across 7 bases. V lost 4 bases and J lost 1; bases outside the gene matches: 2. Germline loops: CDR1 SGHTA, CDR2 FQGNSA. This CDR3 contains 14 residues. CDR3 nucleotide sequence: TGTGCCAGCAGCTCTGGGGGGGGCACAGATACGCAGTATTTT. Translated: CASSSGGGTDTQYF.

The genes are TRBV2 and TRBJ1-5; D may be TRBD1 (5 bases). Germline V lookup: CDR1 SNHLY, CDR2 FYNNEI. The CDR3 contains 12 residues. V was trimmed by 8 bases and J by 4 bases, leaving 9 bases between them. The CDR3 spells CASGQGNQPQHF. The DNA of the CDR3 is TGTGCCAGCGGGCAGGGAAATCAGCCCCAGCATTTT. The full variable domain, its missing parts supplied by reference TRBV2 and TRBJ1-5, is EPEVTQTPSHQVTQMGQEVILRCVPISNHLYFYWYRQILGQKVEFLVSFYNNEISEKSEIFDDQFSVERPDGSNFTLKIRSTKLEDSAMYFCASGQGNQPQHFGDGTRLSIL.

This sequence joins TRBV4-2 and TRBJ2-7; the match to TRBD2 covers 12 bases. This CDR3 has 16 amino acids. Trimming cost V 1 base and J 0 bases; bases outside gene matches: 1. The germline V gene has CDR1 LGHNA and CDR2 YNFKEQ. The CDR3 coding sequence is TGTGCCAGCAGCCAAGTGGGACTAGCGGGCTCCTACGAGCAGTACTTC. This translates into CASSQVGLAGSYEQYF.

The J gene is TRBJ2-7, the V gene TRBV19; TRBD2 agrees at 14 bases. Germline assignment: CDR1 LNHDA and CDR2 SQIVND (reference sequence). The CDR3 runs 15 residues. The V gene end was trimmed by 5 bases and the J gene end by 3 bases; junction bases not matched to a gene: 3. In DNA, the CDR3 is TGTGCCAGTAGTCGAGGGACTAGCGGGAGCTACGAGCAGTACTTC. This codes for CASSRGTSGSYEQYF.

The gene calls are TRBV10-1 and TRBJ2-7, with D maybe TRBD1 (5 bases). The V end was cut by 2 bases, the J end by 6 bases, with 11 bases between. This CDR3 is 13 amino acids long. Germline V gene sequence: CDR1 WNHNN, CDR2 SYGVQD (reference sequence). CDR3 in DNA: TGCGCCAGCAGTGAGGCCAGGGATCTCGAGCAGTACTTC. Encoded protein: CASSEARDLEQYF.

The chain uses TRBV30 and TRBJ1-5; D is possibly TRBD1 (6 bases). Germline lookup yields CDR1 GTSNPN and CDR2 SVGIG (reference sequence). This CDR3 comprises 13 residues. V lost 1 base to trimming and J lost 6 bases, with 10 bases between them. CDR3 DNA: TGTGCCTGGAGTGCCGGCAGGGGTCAGCCCCAGCATTTT. This sequence encodes CAWSAGRGQPQHF.

Only a few counts were recorded for this clone. This chain links TRBV5-1 with TRBJ1-3; D not resolved. V dropped 5 bases and J dropped 2 bases, with 20 bases sitting between them. Germline V gene data show CDR1 as SGHRS and CDR2 as YFSETQ. The CDR3 extends over 17 amino acids. CDR3 nucleotides: TGCGCCAGCAGTCCTCATGATCCGGTAGTAGCTGGAAACACCATATATTTT. It yields the protein CASSPHDPVVAGNTIYF.

J is TRBJ2-5 and V is TRBV5-5; D call uncertain. Germline CDR1 reads SGHKS; CDR2 reads YYEKEE (reference sequence). The CDR3 length is 13 residues. Trimming took off 0 bases at V and 2 bases at J, with 5 bases between the two ends. The CDR3 sequence: CASSLAIQETQYF. CDR3 DNA sequence: TGTGCCAGCAGCTTGGCCATTCAAGAGACCCAGTACTTC. Filled out from reference TRBV5-5 and TRBJ2-5, the complete variable domain reads DAGVTQSPTHLIKTRGQQVTLRCSPISGHKSVSWYQQVLGQGPQFIFQYYEKEERGRGNFPDRFSARQFPNYSSELNVNALLLGDSALYLCASSLAIQETQYFGPGTRLLVL.

The chain employs TRBV4-2 and TRBJ2-1; 10 bases map to TRBD2. The CDR3 runs 16 residues. After removal of 4 bases from V and 4 bases from J, the junction contained 7 bases not matched to a gene. Germline lookup yields CDR1 LGHNA and CDR2 YNFKEQ. CDR3 loop: CASSRLLAGAYNEQFF. In DNA, the CDR3 is TGTGCCAGCAGCCGCCTCCTAGCGGGAGCGTACAATGAGCAGTTCTTC.

The chain links TRBV5-1 to TRBJ2-7; D uncertain. The CDR3 has 11 amino acids. V was shortened by 2 bases and J by 3 bases, with 3 bases between the two germline ends. In germline, CDR1 is SGHRS, CDR2 YFSETQ. CDR3 bases: TGCGCCAGCAGCTTCGGCTACGAGCAGTACTTC. It specifies CASSFGYEQYF.

DNA for the CDR3: TGTGCCACCAGCAGTTTTCCACAGGGCTCGGTCCCTGAAGCTTTCTTT. Translation: CATSSFPQGSVPEAFF. The chain links TRBV15 to TRBJ1-1; D may be TRBD1 (6 bases). V shed 3 bases and J shed 6 bases, with 20 bases lying between them. Looked up from germline, CDR1 is LNHNV and CDR2 is YYDKDF (reference sequence). This CDR3 region has 16 residues.